Presented here are 19 T cell receptor beta chains from one specimen sequenced in a study of control samples from healthy donors and cancer patients. Clones were sequenced by immunoSEQ multiplex PCR, and TCRdb holds only the in-frame ones, with some missing. The sample records 100,000 to 150,000 clones, around 90% being singletons. Input material: blood. Source of these receptors: a man between 35 and 55 years old in good health.

The V gene is TRBV13, the J gene TRBJ1-1; D not resolved. CDR3 size: 12 residues. V was shortened by 3 bases and J by 11 bases, with 13 bases between the two germline ends. CDR1 and CDR2 from the germline V gene are PRHDT and FYEKMQ (reference sequence). The CDR3 DNA follows: TGTGCCAGCAGCTTTGTCCCCTTGGGGGCTTTCTTT. Its protein is CASSFVPLGAFF.

This chain links TRBV9 with TRBJ1-2; D possibly corresponds to TRBD1 (6 bases). Germline V gives CDR1 SGDLS, CDR2 YYNGEE. This CDR3 spans 15 amino acids. V dropped 3 bases and J dropped 6 bases, with 18 bases sitting between them. CDR3 sequence: CASSDRQAGENGYTF. Here the CDR3 DNA reads TGTGCCAGCAGCGACCGACAGGCCGGGGAAAATGGCTACACCTTC.

The chain has TRBV6-5 and TRBJ1-1; D is possibly TRBD1 (6 bases). V dropped 5 bases and J dropped 4 bases, with 11 bases sitting between them. Germline CDR1 MNHEY, CDR2 SVGAGI. This CDR3 has 13 residues. CDR3 loop: CASSTTGSTEAFF. Written as DNA, the CDR3 is TGTGCCAGCAGTACCACAGGGAGCACTGAAGCTTTCTTT.

The CDR3 loop reads CASSPRPGVNYGYTF. In nucleotides, the CDR3 is TGTGCCAGCAGTCCCCGGCCGGGGGTTAACTATGGCTACACCTTC. This rearrangement joins TRBV27 to TRBJ1-2; D might be TRBD1 (5 bases). The V end was cut by 5 bases, the J end by 1 base, with 14 bases between. Germline CDR1 and CDR2: MNHEY and SMNVEV (reference sequence). The CDR3 extends over 15 amino acids.

The V and J genes are TRBV2 and TRBJ2-7; 7 bases fit TRBD1. V dropped 4 bases and J dropped 7; count of bases not matched to a gene: 13. Germline loops: CDR1 SNHLY, CDR2 FYNNEI. The CDR3 extends over 15 amino acids. The DNA for the CDR3 is TGTGCCAGCAGTGTAGTCTACAGGGGCTATTCTGAGCAGTACTTC. This sequence encodes CASSVVYRGYSEQYF.

The rearrangement links TRBV6-9 to TRBJ1-2; TRBD1 aligns across 7 bases. The CDR3 runs to 15 residues. The germline gives CDR1 MNHGY, CDR2 SVAAGI. V shed 2 bases and J 8 bases; nucleotides not matched to a gene: 11. CDR3 in DNA: TGTGCCAGCAGTTATGACCAAAGACAGGGAAGAGGCTACACCTTC. Its translation is CASSYDQRQGRGYTF.

This clone was seen only once. The genes are TRBV27 and TRBJ2-7; D gene unclear. V was cut by 0 bases and J by 10 bases, with 19 bases left in between. The CDR3 loop spans 15 amino acids. CDR1 and CDR2 from the germline V gene are MNHEY and SMNVEV (reference sequence). The CDR3 spells CASSLSSGSSASQYF. CDR3 DNA: TGTGCCAGCAGTTTATCGAGTGGGTCCTCCGCGAGCCAGTACTTC.

This sequence joins TRBV18 and TRBJ1-2, with 8 nucleotides matching TRBD1. V lost 10 bases and J lost 3; bases outside the gene matches: 7. Germline-derived CDR1 and CDR2 are KGHSH and LQKENI. The CDR3 is 13 residues long. This CDR3 is CATGQGKDYGYTF. CDR3 DNA sequence: TGTGCCACCGGACAGGGCAAGGACTATGGCTACACCTTC.

The V gene is TRBV5-4, the J gene TRBJ1-5; 10 bases agree with TRBD1. This CDR3 has 13 residues. The V and J ends lost 3 bases and 7 bases, in that order; junction bases with no gene match: 1. Germline CDR1 SGHNT, CDR2 YYREEE (reference sequence). CDR3 region: CASSSGQGQPQHF. The CDR3 nucleotides read TGTGCCAGCAGCTCGGGACAGGGGCAGCCCCAGCATTTT.

This chain uses TRBV19 with TRBJ1-6; 8 nucleotides agree with TRBD1. This CDR3 has 14 residues. J lost 6 bases, V lost 5 bases, and 3 bases had no gene match. The germline V gene has CDR1 LNHDA and CDR2 SQIVND (reference sequence). The chain's CDR3 is CASSPTGVNSPLHF. For the CDR3, the DNA is TGTGCCAGTAGTCCGACAGGGGTTAATTCACCCCTCCACTTT.

V usage is TRBV12-5 and J usage is TRBJ2-5; D uncertain. The CDR3 consists of 13 residues. V was cut by 5 bases and J by 3 bases, with 10 bases left in between. Looked up from germline, CDR1 is LGHNT and CDR2 is FRNRAP. This CDR3 reads CASGLHNEETQYF. CDR3 coding DNA: TGTGCTAGTGGTCTTCATAACGAAGAGACCCAGTACTTC.

This clone came up once. The rearrangement links TRBV19 to TRBJ1-2; D not certain. The CDR3 totals 16 residues. Per germline, CDR1 LNHDA and CDR2 SQIVND (reference sequence). V shed 0 bases and J shed 4 bases, with 15 bases lying between them. The CDR3 DNA is TGTGCCAGTAGTATAGAACACGGGAACATCATCTATGGCTACACCTTC. It translates to CASSIEHGNIIYGYTF.

The chain recombines TRBV29-1 with TRBJ2-7, with D possibly TRBD2 on 6 matching bases. Germline V gives CDR1 SQVTM, CDR2 ANQGSEA. This CDR3 is 15 amino acids long. With 4 bases removed from V and 1 base from J, the gap between germline ends came to 17 bases. As DNA, the CDR3 is TGCAGCGTTGTTCCAGGTTGGGGACTTTCCTACGAGCAGTACTTC. Its translation: CSVVPGWGLSYEQYF.

The table lists this clone with a few counts. The chain is built from TRBV2 and TRBJ2-7; no firm D call. The CDR3 runs to 14 residues. Trimming pared 7 bases from V and 0 bases from J, leaving 13 bases between. Germline CDR1 is SNHLY and CDR2 is FYNNEI. CDR3 in amino acids: CASMRSATSYEQYF. Here the CDR3 DNA reads TGTGCCAGCATGAGATCGGCTACCTCCTACGAGCAGTACTTC.

The genes are TRBV18 and TRBJ1-3; D uncertain. The CDR3 contains 15 residues. Trimming took 3 bases from V and 4 from J, leaving 13 bases between them. Germline loops: CDR1 KGHSH, CDR2 LQKENI. CDR3 amino acids: CASSPVVGSGNTIYF. The CDR3 region has the DNA TGTGCCAGCTCACCCGTGGTGGGTTCCGGAAACACCATATATTTT. The full variable domain, completed using reference TRBV18 and TRBJ1-3, is NAGVMQNPRHLVRRRGQEARLRCSPMKGHSHVYWYRQLPEEGLKFMVYLQKENIIDESGMPKERFSAEFPKEGPSILRIQQVVRGDSAAYFCASSPVVGSGNTIYFGEGSWLTVV.

The chain combines TRBV20-1 with TRBJ2-1; no reliable D call. Looked up from germline, CDR1 is DFQATT and CDR2 is SNEGSKA (reference sequence). Deletions cut 4 bases from V and 6 bases from J, with 4 bases between. The CDR3 sequence is 10 residues long. The CDR3 sequence is CSATGNEQFF. CDR3 in DNA: TGCAGTGCTACCGGCAATGAGCAGTTCTTC.

The rearrangement links TRBV3-1 (or the pseudogene TRBV3-2) to TRBJ2-2; perhaps D is TRBD1 or TRBD2 (5 bases each). CDR3 length equals 14 residues. With 2 bases removed from V and 5 bases from J, the gap between germline ends came to 9 bases. Per germline, CDR1 LGHDT and CDR2 YNNKEL (reference sequence). CDR3 sequence (DNA): TGTGCCAGCAGCCAAACGGGGCGAACCGGGGAGCTGTTTTTT. Translated: CASSQTGRTGELFF.

The chain is built from TRBV5-6 and TRBJ2-3; D uncertain. V lost 4 bases to trimming and J lost 6 bases, with 12 bases between them. Germline V gene sequence: CDR1 SGHDT, CDR2 YYEEEE. The CDR3 covers 13 residues. This CDR3 reads CASSLRPPDTQYF. CDR3 sequence (DNA): TGTGCCAGCAGCCTCAGACCCCCGGATACGCAGTATTTT.

This chain links TRBV5-6 with TRBJ2-7; 8 bases match TRBD2. Germline V gene lookup returns CDR1 SGHDT and CDR2 YYEEEE. V dropped 7 bases and J dropped 1; count of bases not matched to a gene: 7. The CDR3 has 14 residues. This CDR3 reads CASAPGLGSYEQYF. CDR3 coding DNA: TGTGCCAGCGCCCCGGGACTAGGGTCCTACGAGCAGTACTTC.